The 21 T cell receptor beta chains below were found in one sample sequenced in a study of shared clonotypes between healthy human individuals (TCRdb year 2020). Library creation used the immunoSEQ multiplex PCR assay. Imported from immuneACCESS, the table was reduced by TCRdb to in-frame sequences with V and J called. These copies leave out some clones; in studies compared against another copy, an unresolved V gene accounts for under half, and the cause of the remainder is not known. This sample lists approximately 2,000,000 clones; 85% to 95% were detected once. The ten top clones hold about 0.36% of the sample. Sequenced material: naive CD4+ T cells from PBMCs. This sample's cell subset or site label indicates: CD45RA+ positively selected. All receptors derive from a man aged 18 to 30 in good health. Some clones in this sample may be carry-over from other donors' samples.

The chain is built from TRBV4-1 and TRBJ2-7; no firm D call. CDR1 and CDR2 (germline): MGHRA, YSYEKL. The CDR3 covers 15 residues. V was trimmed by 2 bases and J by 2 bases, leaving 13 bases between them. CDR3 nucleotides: TGCGCCAGCAGCCAACCCCGGAGAACGCCCTACGAGCAGTACTTC. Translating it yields CASSQPRRTPYEQYF.

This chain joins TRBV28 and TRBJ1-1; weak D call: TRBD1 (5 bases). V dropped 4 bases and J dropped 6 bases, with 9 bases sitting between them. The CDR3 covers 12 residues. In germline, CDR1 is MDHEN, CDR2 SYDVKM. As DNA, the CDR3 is TGTGCCAGCAGTTGGGGACCCGCTGAAGCTTTCTTT. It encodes CASSWGPAEAFF.

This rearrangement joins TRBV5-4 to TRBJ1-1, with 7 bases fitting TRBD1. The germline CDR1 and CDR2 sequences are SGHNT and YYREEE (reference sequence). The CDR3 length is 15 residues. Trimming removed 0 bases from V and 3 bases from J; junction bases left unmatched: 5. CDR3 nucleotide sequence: TGTGCCAGCAGCTTGGCGAAGGGGGCCGACACTGAAGCTTTCTTT. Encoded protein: CASSLAKGADTEAFF.

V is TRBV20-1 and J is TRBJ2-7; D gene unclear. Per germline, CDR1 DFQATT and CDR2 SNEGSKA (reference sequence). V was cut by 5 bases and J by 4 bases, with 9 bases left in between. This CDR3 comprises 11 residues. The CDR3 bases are TGCAGTGCTCACAACTTATACGAGCAGTACTTC. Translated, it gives CSAHNLYEQYF.

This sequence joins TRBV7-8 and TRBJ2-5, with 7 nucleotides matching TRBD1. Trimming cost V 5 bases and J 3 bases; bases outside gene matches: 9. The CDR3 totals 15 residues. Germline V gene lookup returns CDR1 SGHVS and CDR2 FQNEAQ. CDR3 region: CASSLRTGGEETQYF. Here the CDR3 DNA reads TGTGCCAGCAGCCTTCGGACAGGAGGAGAAGAGACCCAGTACTTC.

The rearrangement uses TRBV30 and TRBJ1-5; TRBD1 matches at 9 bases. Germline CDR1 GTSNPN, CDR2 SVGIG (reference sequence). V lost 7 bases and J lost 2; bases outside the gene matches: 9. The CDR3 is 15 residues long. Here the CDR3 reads CAFHPGQGGNQPQHF. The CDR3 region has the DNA TGTGCCTTCCACCCGGGACAGGGTGGCAATCAGCCCCAGCATTTT.

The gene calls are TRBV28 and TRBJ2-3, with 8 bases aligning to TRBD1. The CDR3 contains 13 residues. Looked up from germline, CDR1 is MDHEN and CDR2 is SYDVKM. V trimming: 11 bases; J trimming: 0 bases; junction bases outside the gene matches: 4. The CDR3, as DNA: TGTGCCGGGCAGGGGGCTAGCACAGATACGCAGTATTTT. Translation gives CAGQGASTDTQYF.

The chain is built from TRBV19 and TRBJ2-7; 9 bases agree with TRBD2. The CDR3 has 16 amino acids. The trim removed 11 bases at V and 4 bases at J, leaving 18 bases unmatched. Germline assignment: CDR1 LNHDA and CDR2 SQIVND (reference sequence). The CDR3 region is CAGHPLDSGRAYEQYF. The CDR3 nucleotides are TGTGCCGGCCACCCCCTGGATAGCGGGAGAGCGTACGAGCAGTACTTC.

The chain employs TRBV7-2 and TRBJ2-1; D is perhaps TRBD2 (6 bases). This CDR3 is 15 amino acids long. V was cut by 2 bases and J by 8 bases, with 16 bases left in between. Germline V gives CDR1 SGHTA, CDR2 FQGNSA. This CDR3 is CASSLIRERSHEQFF. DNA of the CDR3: TGTGCCAGCAGCTTAATCCGGGAGAGGAGCCATGAGCAGTTCTTC.

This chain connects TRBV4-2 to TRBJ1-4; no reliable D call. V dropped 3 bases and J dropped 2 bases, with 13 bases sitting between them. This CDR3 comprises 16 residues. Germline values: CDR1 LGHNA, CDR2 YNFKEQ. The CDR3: CASSQIGRETNEKLFF. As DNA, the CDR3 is TGTGCCAGCAGCCAGATCGGTCGCGAGACTAATGAAAAACTGTTTTTT.

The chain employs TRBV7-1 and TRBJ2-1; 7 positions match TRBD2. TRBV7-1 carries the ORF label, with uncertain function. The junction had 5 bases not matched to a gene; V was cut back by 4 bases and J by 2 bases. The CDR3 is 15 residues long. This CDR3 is CASSLAGQTYNEQFF. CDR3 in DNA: TGTGCCAGCAGCTTAGCGGGTCAAACCTACAATGAGCAGTTCTTC.

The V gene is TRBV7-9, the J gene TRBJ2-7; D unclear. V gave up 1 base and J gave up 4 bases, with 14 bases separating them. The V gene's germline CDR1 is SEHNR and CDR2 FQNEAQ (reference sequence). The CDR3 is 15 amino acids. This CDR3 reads CASSLGVQPVYEQYF. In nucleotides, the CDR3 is TGTGCCAGCAGCTTAGGGGTCCAGCCTGTGTACGAGCAGTACTTC. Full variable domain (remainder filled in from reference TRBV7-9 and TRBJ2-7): DTGVSQNPRHKITKRGQNVTFRCDPISEHNRLYWYRQTLGQGPEFLTYFQNEAQLEKSRLLSDRFSAERPKGSFSTLEIQRTEQGDSAMYLCASSLGVQPVYEQYFGPGTRLTVT.

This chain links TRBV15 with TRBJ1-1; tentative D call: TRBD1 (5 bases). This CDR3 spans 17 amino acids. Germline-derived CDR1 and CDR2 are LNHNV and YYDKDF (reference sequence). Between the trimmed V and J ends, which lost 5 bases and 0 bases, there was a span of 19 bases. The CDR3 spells CATSGTARDGMNTEAFF. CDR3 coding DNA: TGTGCCACCAGCGGGACTGCAAGGGACGGCATGAACACTGAAGCTTTCTTT.

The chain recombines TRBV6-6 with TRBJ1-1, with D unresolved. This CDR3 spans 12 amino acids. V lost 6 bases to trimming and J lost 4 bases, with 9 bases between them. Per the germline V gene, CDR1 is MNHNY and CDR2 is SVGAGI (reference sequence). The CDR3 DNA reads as TGTGCCAGCAGAAATAGCCCCACTGAAGCTTTCTTT. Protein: CASRNSPTEAFF.

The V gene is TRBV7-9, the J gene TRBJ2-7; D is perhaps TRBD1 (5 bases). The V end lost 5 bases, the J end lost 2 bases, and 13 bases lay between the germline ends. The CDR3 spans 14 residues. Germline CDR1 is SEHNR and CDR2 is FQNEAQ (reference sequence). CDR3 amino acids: CASSLQGEAYEQYF. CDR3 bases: TGTGCCAGCAGCCTCCAGGGTGAGGCCTACGAGCAGTACTTC.

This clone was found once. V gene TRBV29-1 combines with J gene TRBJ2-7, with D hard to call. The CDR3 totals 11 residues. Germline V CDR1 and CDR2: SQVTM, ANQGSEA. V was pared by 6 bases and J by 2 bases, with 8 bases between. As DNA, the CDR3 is TGCAGCGTGGACGGTACCTACGAGCAGTACTTC. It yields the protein CSVDGTYEQYF.

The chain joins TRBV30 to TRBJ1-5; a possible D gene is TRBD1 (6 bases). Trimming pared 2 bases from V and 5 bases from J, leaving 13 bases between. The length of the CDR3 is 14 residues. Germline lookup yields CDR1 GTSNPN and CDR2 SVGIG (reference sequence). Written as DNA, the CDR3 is TGTGCCTGGAGTAGGGACACCCTCGATCAGCCCCAGCATTTT. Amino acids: CAWSRDTLDQPQHF.

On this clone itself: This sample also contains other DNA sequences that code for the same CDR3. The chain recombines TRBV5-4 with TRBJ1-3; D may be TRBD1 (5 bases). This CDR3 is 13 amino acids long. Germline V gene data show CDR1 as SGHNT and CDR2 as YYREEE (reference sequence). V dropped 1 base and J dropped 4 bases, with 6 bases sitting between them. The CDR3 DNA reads TGTGCCAGCAGCTTGCCAGGGGGAAACACCATATATTTT. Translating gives CASSLPGGNTIYF.

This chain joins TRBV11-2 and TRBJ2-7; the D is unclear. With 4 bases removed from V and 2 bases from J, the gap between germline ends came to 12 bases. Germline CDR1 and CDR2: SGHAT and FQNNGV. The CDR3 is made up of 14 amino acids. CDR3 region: CASSSPYLTYEQYF. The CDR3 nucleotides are TGTGCCAGCAGCTCCCCCTACTTGACCTACGAGCAGTACTTC.

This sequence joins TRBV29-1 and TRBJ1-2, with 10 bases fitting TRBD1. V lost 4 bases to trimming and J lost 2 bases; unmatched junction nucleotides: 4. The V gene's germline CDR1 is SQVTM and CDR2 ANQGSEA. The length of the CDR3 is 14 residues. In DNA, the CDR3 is TGCAGCGTTGTACGGGGACAGGGGAACTATGGCTACACCTTC. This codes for CSVVRGQGNYGYTF.

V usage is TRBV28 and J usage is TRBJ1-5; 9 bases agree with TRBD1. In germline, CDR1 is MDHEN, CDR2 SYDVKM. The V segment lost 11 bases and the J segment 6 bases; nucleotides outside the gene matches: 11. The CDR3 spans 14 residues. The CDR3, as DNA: TGTGCCGGGGCGGGGGGACAGGGTAGTCAGCCCCAGCATTTT. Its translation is CAGAGGQGSQPQHF.